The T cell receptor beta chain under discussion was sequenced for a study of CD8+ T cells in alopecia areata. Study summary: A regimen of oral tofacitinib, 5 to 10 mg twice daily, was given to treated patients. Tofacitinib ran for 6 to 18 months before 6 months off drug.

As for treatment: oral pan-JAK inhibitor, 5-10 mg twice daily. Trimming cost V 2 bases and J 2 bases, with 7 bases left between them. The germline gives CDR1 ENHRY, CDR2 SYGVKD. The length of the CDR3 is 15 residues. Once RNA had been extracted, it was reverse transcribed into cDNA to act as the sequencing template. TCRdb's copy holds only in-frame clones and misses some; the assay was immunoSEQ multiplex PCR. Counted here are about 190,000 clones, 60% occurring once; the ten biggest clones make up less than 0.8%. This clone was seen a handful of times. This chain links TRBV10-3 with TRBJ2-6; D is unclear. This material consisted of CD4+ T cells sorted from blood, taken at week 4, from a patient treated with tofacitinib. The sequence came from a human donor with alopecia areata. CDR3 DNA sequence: TGTGCCATCAGTGAGCAGGCGACTGGGGCCAACGTCCTGACTTTC. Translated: CAISEQATGANVLTF.